The 14 T cell receptor beta chains listed next were all sequenced from one sample in a study of blood T cell repertoires in COVID-19. Sequencing used immunoSEQ multiplex PCR; TCRdb keeps in-frame clones, though not all of them. The sample holds fewer than 400,000 clones, 88% seen once. Material: PBMCs or T cells enriched from blood (not recorded which). These TCRs come from a man aged 25 to 40 who had recovered from COVID-19.

The V and J genes are TRBV6-5 and TRBJ2-4; possibly TRBD2 for D (7 bases). This CDR3 comprises 13 residues. Trimming stripped 7 bases from V and 7 bases from J, with 14 bases between. The germline V gene has CDR1 MNHEY and CDR2 SVGAGI. The CDR3 is CASTQGGGNIQYF. CDR3 bases: TGTGCCAGCACGCAGGGAGGGGGGAACATTCAGTACTTC.

CDR3 sequence: CASSSVGQIYGYTF. The CDR3 nucleotides read TGTGCCAGCAGCTCCGTCGGACAGATCTATGGCTACACCTTC. This chain joins TRBV5-6 and TRBJ1-2, with D perhaps matching TRBD1 (6 bases). CDR1 and CDR2 from the germline V gene are SGHDT and YYEEEE. This CDR3 has 14 amino acids. V was cut by 3 bases and J by 4 bases, with 13 bases left in between.

The gene calls are TRBV6-1 and TRBJ1-3; tentatively, D is TRBD1 (6 bases). The CDR3 consists of 16 residues. Germline V gene data show CDR1 as MNHNS and CDR2 as SASEGT. V was clipped by 4 bases and J by 0 bases, with 13 bases between them. In DNA form, the CDR3 reads TGTGCCAGCAGTGCTGTAACAGGGTCCTCTGGAAACACCATATATTTT. Its protein is CASSAVTGSSGNTIYF.

V gene TRBV6-5 combines with J gene TRBJ2-1; 9 nucleotides line up with TRBD1. CDR3 length: 15 residues. V dropped 2 bases and J dropped 4; count of bases not matched to a gene: 3. Germline CDR1 MNHEY, CDR2 SVGAGI. The CDR3 here is CASSYPTGGYNEQFF. The CDR3, as DNA: TGTGCCAGCAGTTACCCGACAGGGGGGTACAATGAGCAGTTCTTC.

This clone was recorded once. This chain connects TRBV2 to TRBJ2-5; 9 bases agree with TRBD1. CDR1 and CDR2 (germline): SNHLY, FYNNEI. This CDR3 region has 14 residues. V gave up 3 bases and J gave up 5 bases; unmatched junction bases: 4. The DNA for the CDR3 is TGTGCCAGCAGTGATACAGGGGGCCTTGAGACCCAGTACTTC. This codes for CASSDTGGLETQYF.

This clone is a singleton in its sample. V is TRBV7-9 and J is TRBJ2-2, with 8 bases lining up with TRBD2. This CDR3 has 18 amino acids. The V gene end was trimmed by 3 bases and the J gene end by 5 bases; junction bases not matched to a gene: 14. The germline V gene encodes CDR1 SEHNR and CDR2 FQNEAQ (reference sequence). The CDR3 is CASSFPISGTSGTGELFF. CDR3 coding DNA: TGTGCCAGCAGCTTTCCCATCTCCGGGACTAGTGGGACCGGGGAGCTGTTTTTT.

V gene TRBV3-1 (or the pseudogene TRBV3-2) combines with J gene TRBJ2-5, with 14 bases identical to TRBD2. The CDR3 is 18 amino acids. V was pared by 0 bases and J by 2 bases, with 5 bases of the junction left unmatched. CDR1 is LGHDT and CDR2 is YNNKEL in the germline V gene (reference sequence). DNA for the CDR3: TGTGCCAGCAGCCAAGATACCCGACTAGCGGGGGGGCAAGAGACCCAGTACTTC. This encodes CASSQDTRLAGGQETQYF.

This chain links TRBV9 with TRBJ2-6; D may be TRBD2 (6 bases). Deletions cut 3 bases from V and 0 bases from J, with 19 bases between. CDR1 and CDR2 from the germline V gene are SGDLS and YYNGEE. CDR3 size: 19 residues. CDR3: CASSGRSGSKLSGANVLTF. In DNA, the CDR3 is TGTGCCAGCAGCGGACGATCCGGGAGCAAACTCTCTGGGGCCAACGTCCTGACTTTC.

This chain joins TRBV12-3 or TRBV12-4 and TRBJ2-1, with 7 bases that match TRBD2. V gave up 0 bases and J gave up 12 bases; unmatched junction bases: 5. The CDR3 is 13 amino acids. The CDR3 DNA reads TGTGCCAGCAGTTTAGCTTTAGCGGGCGGGCAGTTCTTC. Its translation is CASSLALAGGQFF.

V is TRBV28 and J is TRBJ2-7; 7 nucleotides line up with TRBD1. Losses at the gene ends were 2 bases for V and 0 bases for J; bases not matched to a gene: 1. Looked up from germline, CDR1 is MDHEN and CDR2 is SYDVKM. The CDR3 is 14 residues long. The CDR3 reads CASSLGQASYEQYF. Written as DNA, the CDR3 is TGTGCCAGCAGTTTAGGACAGGCCTCCTACGAGCAGTACTTC.

The J gene is TRBJ2-1, the V gene TRBV2, with TRBD2 matching 9 bases. The CDR3 runs 14 residues. V dropped 10 bases and J dropped 8; count of bases not matched to a gene: 12. CDR1 is SNHLY and CDR2 is FYNNEI in the germline V gene. The CDR3 DNA reads as TGTGCCAACCGCGGGGGGGCGAGTCGAGATGAGCAGTTCTTC. This gives the protein CANRGGASRDEQFF.

The chain joins TRBV20-1 to TRBJ2-3; D ambiguous. From germline, CDR1 is DFQATT and CDR2 SNEGSKA (reference sequence). This CDR3 is built from 15 residues. The germline V and J ends were trimmed by 3 bases and 2 bases, with 15 bases remaining between them. CDR3 loop: CSASWAYRHTDTQYF. The CDR3 coding sequence is TGCAGTGCTAGTTGGGCTTACCGTCACACAGATACGCAGTATTTT.

This rearrangement joins TRBV9 to TRBJ2-7; 12 positions match TRBD2. There are 15 residues in the CDR3. Germline CDR1 reads SGDLS; CDR2 reads YYNGEE. The V and J ends lost 2 bases and 5 bases, in that order; junction bases with no gene match: 5. CDR3: CASSVASGGAHEQYF. The CDR3 bases are TGTGCCAGCAGCGTGGCTAGCGGGGGGGCCCACGAGCAGTACTTC.

The J gene is TRBJ2-1, the V gene TRBV27, with TRBD1 identical over 12 bases. The V and J ends lost 9 bases and 8 bases, in that order; junction bases with no gene match: 5. Germline V CDR1 and CDR2: MNHEY, SMNVEV (reference sequence). This CDR3 comprises 13 residues. The CDR3, as DNA: TGTGCCAGGGGACAGGGGGCGCCCGATGAGCAGTTCTTC. This codes for CARGQGAPDEQFF.